This T cell receptor (beta chain) was profiled in a study of T cell changes during pregnancy in multiple sclerosis. Here immunoSEQ multiplex PCR was the method, and the copy in TCRdb shows in-frame clones only, minus some. The profile shows under 150,000 clones, roughly 95% of them singletons. Germline V gene data show CDR1 as LGHNA and CDR2 as YNFKEQ. CDR3 length: 16 residues. V lost 1 base to trimming and J lost 2 bases; unmatched junction nucleotides: 2. The origin of this receptor is a female donor with multiple sclerosis, enrolled in a pregnancy study. The source was peripheral blood, collected after pregnancy. V and J are TRBV4-2 and TRBJ2-5; TRBD2 agrees at 12 bases. The CDR3 loop is CASSQALAGGQETQYF. The DNA for the CDR3 is TGTGCCAGCAGCCAAGCACTAGCGGGAGGTCAAGAGACCCAGTACTTC.